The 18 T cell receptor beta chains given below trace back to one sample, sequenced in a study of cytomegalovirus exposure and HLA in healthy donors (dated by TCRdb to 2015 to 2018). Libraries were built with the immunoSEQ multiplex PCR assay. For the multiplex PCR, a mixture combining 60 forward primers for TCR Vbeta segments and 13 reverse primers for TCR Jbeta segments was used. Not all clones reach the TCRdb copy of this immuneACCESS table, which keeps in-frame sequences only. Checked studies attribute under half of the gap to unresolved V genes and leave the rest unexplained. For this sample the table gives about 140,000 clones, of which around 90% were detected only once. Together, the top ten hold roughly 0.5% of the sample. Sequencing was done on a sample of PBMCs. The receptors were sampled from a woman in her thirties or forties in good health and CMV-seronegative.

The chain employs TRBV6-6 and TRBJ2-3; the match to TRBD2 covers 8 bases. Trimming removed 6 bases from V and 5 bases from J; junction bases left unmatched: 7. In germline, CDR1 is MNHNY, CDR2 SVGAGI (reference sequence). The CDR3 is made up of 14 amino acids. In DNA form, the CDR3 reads TGTGCCAGCAGCGGGACTAGGGGAGGAGATACGCAGTATTTT. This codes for CASSGTRGGDTQYF.

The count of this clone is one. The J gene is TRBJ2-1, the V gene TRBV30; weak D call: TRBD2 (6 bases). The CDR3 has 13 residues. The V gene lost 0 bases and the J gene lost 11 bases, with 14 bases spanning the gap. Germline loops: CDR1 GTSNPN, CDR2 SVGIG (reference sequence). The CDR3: CAWSVLGGAQQFF. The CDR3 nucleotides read TGTGCCTGGAGTGTACTTGGCGGGGCTCAGCAGTTCTTC.

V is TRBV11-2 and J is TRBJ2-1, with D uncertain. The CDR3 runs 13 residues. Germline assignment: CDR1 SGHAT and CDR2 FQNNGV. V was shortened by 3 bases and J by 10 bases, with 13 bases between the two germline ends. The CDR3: CASSFDLDWEQFF. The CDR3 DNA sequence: TGTGCCAGCAGCTTCGACCTAGACTGGGAGCAGTTCTTC.

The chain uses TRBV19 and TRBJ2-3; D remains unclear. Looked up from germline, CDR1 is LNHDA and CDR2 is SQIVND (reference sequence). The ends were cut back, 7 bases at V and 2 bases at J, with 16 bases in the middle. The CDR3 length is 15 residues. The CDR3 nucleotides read TGTGCCAGTACCGACTCCAGCGTTACCACAGATACGCAGTATTTT. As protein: CASTDSSVTTDTQYF.

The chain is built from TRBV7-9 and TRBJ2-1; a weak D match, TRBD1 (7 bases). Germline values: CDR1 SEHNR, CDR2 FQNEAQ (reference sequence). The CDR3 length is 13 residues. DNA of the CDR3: TGTTCCGGCACTCAGGGGGGCTACAATGAGCAGTTCTTC. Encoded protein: CSGTQGGYNEQFF. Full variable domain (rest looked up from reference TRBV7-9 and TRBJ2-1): DTGVSQNPRHKITKRGQNVTFRCDPISEHNRLYWYRQTLGQGPEFLTYFQNEAQLEKSRLLSDRFSAERPKGSFSTLEIQRTEQGDSAMYLCSGTQGGYNEQFFGPGTRLTVL.

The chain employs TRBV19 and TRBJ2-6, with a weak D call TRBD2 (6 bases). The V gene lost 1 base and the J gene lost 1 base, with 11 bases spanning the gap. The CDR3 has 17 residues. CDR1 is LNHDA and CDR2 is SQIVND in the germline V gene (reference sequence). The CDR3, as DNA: TGTGCCAGTAGTATAGGTGGGGACTTTTCTGGGGCCAACGTCCTGACTTTC. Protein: CASSIGGDFSGANVLTF.

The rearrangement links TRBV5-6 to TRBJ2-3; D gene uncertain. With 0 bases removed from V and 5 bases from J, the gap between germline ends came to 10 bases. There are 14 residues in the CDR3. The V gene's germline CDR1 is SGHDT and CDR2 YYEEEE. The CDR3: CASSLVLVRDTQYF. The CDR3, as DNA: TGTGCCAGCAGCTTGGTCTTAGTAAGAGATACGCAGTATTTT.

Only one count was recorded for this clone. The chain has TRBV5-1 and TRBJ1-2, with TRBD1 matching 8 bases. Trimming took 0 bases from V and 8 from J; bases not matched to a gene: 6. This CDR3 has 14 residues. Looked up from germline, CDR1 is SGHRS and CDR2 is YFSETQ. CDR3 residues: CASSLEGTGSGYTF. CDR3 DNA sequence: TGCGCCAGCAGCTTGGAAGGGACAGGCAGCGGCTACACCTTC.

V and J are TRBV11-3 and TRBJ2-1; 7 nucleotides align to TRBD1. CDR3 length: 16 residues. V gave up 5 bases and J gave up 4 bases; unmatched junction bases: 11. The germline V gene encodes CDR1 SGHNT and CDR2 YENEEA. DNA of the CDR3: TGTGCCAGCAGCCCACAAGGGGGACAGACTTACAATGAGCAGTTCTTC. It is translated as CASSPQGGQTYNEQFF.

CDR3 amino acids: CASSPAGTNTDTQYF. The CDR3 DNA sequence: TGTGCCAGCAGCCCGGCCGGGACTAACACAGATACGCAGTATTTT. The chain carries TRBV7-8 and TRBJ2-3; 7 bases are a match to TRBD2. The junction had 7 bases not matched to a gene; V was cut back by 5 bases and J by 2 bases. The CDR3 extends over 15 amino acids. The germline CDR1 and CDR2 sequences are SGHVS and FQNEAQ.

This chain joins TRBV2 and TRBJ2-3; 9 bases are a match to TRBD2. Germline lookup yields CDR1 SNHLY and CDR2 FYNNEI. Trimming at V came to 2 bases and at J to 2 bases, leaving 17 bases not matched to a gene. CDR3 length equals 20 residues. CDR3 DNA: TGTGCCAGCAGTGAATCGCGGGGGCTAGCGGGGCTGGGCTTCACAGATACGCAGTATTTT. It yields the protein CASSESRGLAGLGFTDTQYF. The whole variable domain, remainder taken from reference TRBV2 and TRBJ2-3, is EPEVTQTPSHQVTQMGQEVILRCVPISNHLYFYWYRQILGQKVEFLVSFYNNEISEKSEIFDDQFSVERPDGSNFTLKIRSTKLEDSAMYFCASSESRGLAGLGFTDTQYFGPGTRLTVL.

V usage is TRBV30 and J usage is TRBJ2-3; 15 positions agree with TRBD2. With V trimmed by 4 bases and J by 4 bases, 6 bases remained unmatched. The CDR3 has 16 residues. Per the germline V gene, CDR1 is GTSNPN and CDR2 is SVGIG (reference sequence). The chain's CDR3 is CAWTSGTSGRSDTQYF. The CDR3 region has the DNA TGTGCCTGGACTTCCGGGACTAGCGGGAGGTCAGATACGCAGTATTTT.

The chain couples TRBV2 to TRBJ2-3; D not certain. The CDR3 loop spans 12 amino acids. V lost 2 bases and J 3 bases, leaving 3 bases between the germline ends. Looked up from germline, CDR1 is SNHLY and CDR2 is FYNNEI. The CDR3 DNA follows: TGTGCCAGCAGTGAACTTACAGATACGCAGTATTTT. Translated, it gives CASSELTDTQYF. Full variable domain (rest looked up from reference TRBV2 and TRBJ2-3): EPEVTQTPSHQVTQMGQEVILRCVPISNHLYFYWYRQILGQKVEFLVSFYNNEISEKSEIFDDQFSVERPDGSNFTLKIRSTKLEDSAMYFCASSELTDTQYFGPGTRLTVL.

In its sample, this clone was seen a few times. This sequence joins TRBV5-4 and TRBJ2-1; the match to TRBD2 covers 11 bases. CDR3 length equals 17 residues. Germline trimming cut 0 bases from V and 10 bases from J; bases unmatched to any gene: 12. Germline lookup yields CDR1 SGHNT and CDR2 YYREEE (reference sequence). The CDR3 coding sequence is TGTGCCAGCAGCTTGGGGCCCAGGCTAGCGGGAGGAGTGGAGCAGTTCTTC. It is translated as CASSLGPRLAGGVEQFF.

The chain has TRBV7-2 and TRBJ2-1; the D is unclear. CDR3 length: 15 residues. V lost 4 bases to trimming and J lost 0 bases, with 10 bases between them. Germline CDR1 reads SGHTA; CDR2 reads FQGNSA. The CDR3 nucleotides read TGTGCCAGCAGCTCCGTTTGGAGCTCCTACAATGAGCAGTTCTTC. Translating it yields CASSSVWSSYNEQFF.

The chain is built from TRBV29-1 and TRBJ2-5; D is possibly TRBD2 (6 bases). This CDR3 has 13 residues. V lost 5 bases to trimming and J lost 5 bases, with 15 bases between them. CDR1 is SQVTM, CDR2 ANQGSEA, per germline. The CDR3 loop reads CSVFFGGLETQYF. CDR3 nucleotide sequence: TGCAGCGTTTTCTTCGGGGGTTTGGAGACCCAGTACTTC.

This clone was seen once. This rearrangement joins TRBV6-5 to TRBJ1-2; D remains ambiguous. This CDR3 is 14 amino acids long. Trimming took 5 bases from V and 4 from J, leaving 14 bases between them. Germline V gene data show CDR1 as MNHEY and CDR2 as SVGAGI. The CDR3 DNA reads TGTGCCAGCAGTGAAAAGGGCGGGTTCTATGGCTACACCTTC. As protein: CASSEKGGFYGYTF.

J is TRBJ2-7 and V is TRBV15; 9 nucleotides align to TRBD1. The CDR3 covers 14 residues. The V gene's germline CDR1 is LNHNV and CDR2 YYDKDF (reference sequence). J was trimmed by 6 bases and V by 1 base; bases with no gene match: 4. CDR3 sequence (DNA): TGTGCCACCAGCAGAGGATCGGACAGGGGCGAGCAGTACTTC. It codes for CATSRGSDRGEQYF.